These T cell receptor beta chains were read from a single sample in a study of graft-versus-host responses after intestinal transplantation. These receptors' targets are unknown. The table came from immunoSEQ multiplex PCR; TCRdb's copy has only in-frame clones and leaves some out. The sample shows 50,000 or so clones, 85% to 95% of them seen only once. Material: unstimulated CD4+ T cells sorted from spleen or lymph node cells, obtained before transplant. These TCRs come from a human donor who was the organ donor for an intestinal transplant. Each CDR3 is given with its conserved first and last residue. A D gene is named only where the DNA matches it firmly. Clone size, where shown, is once, few, many, or a class for clones that have expanded.

J gene,V gene,clone size,D gene,CDR3 protein,CDR3 DNA
TRBJ2-1,TRBV5-1,.,TRBD2,CASSLGRGLAGAGSYNEQFF,TGCGCCAGCAGCTTGGGTCGGGGACTAGCGGGAGCAGGATCCTACAATGAGCAGTTCTTC
TRBJ2-1,TRBV7-3,few,TRBD1,CASSFSGQGYNEQFF,TGTGCCAGCAGCTTCTCGGGACAGGGCTACAATGAGCAGTTCTTC
TRBJ2-5,TRBV11-2,.,TRBD1,CASSLEQGRETQYF,TGTGCCAGCAGCTTAGAACAGGGGCGAGAGACCCAGTACTTC
TRBJ1-4,TRBV5-6,.,TRBD1,CASSQRTGGEKLFF,TGTGCCAGCAGCCAGAGGACAGGGGGTGAAAAACTGTTTTTT
TRBJ2-1,TRBV7-9,.,TRBD2,CASSSGTSRSPHNEQFF,TGTGCCAGCAGCTCCGGGACTAGCCGCAGCCCCCACAATGAGCAGTTCTTC
TRBJ2-1,TRBV5-4,.,.,CASSLALADSEEEQFF,TGTGCCAGCAGCTTGGCGCTAGCAGACTCCGAGGAGGAGCAGTTCTTC
TRBJ2-2,TRBV28,once,.,CASSPGTVGTGELFF,TGTGCCAGCAGTCCCGGGACCGTGGGCACCGGGGAGCTGTTTTTT
TRBJ1-3,TRBV4-1,.,.,CASSQSPGQRGGNTIYF,TGCGCCAGCAGCCAATCCCCGGGACAACGCGGGGGAAACACCATATATTTT
TRBJ1-3,TRBV2,.,.,CASSSSGWAGNTIYF,TGTGCCAGCAGCTCCAGTGGGTGGGCTGGAAACACCATATATTTT
TRBJ2-6,TRBV4-3,.,.,CASSQDGRYGANVLTF,TGCGCCAGCAGCCAAGATGGAAGGTACGGGGCCAACGTCCTGACTTTC
TRBJ2-1,TRBV4-2,.,.,CASSQVKGPGSSYNEQFF,TGTGCCAGCAGCCAAGTAAAAGGGCCGGGAAGCTCCTACAATGAGCAGTTCTTC
TRBJ1-5,TRBV6-5,once,TRBD1,CASSSSQGVGSQPQHF,TGTGCCAGCAGTTCCTCACAGGGGGTAGGTAGTCAGCCCCAGCATTTT
TRBJ2-2,TRBV7-2,.,TRBD2,CASSGARLAGGTGELFF,TGTGCCAGCAGCGGGGCCCGCTTAGCGGGAGGGACCGGGGAGCTGTTTTTT
TRBJ1-6,TRBV5-1,.,.,CASSEQGQGPGKNSPLHF,TGCGCCAGCAGCGAGCAAGGCCAGGGGCCGGGAAAGAATTCGCCCCTCCACTTT
TRBJ2-3,TRBV10-3,.,TRBD1,CAISEGDRGTDTQYF,TGTGCCATCAGTGAAGGGGACAGGGGCACAGATACGCAGTATTTT
TRBJ2-5,TRBV19,.,.,CASSTTGTQETQYF,TGTGCCAGTAGTACTACCGGGACGCAAGAGACCCAGTACTTC
TRBJ2-1,TRBV5-5,.,.,CASSPPVDRQFF,TGTGCCAGCAGCCCGCCCGTTGATCGGCAGTTCTTC
TRBJ1-5,TRBV28,.,.,CASSLFNSDGPQHF,TGTGCCAGCAGTTTATTTAATTCGGATGGGCCCCAGCATTTT
TRBJ2-3,TRBV4-3,once,TRBD1,CASSQEDRGPDTQYF,TGCGCCAGCAGCCAAGAGGACAGGGGCCCAGATACGCAGTATTTT
TRBJ2-7,TRBV10-3,few,.,CAISRTASYEQYF,TGTGCCATCAGTCGGACAGCCTCCTACGAGCAGTACTTC
TRBJ2-5,TRBV7-2,.,.,CASSLVGALETQYF,TGTGCCAGCAGCTTAGTTGGGGCCTTGGAGACCCAGTACTTC
TRBJ1-2,TRBV29-1,.,TRBD1,CSVGQGGGYTF,TGCAGCGTTGGACAAGGGGGCGGCTACACCTTC
TRBJ2-3,TRBV6-1,.,.,CASSVVLRADTQYF,TGTGCCAGCAGTGTAGTATTGCGCGCAGATACGCAGTATTTT
TRBJ2-1,TRBV30,.,TRBD2,CAWSGLAYEQFF,TGTGCCTGGAGCGGACTAGCGTATGAGCAGTTCTTC
TRBJ2-7,TRBV4-3,.,TRBD2,CASSRAGVPGEQYF,TGCGCCAGCAGCCGGGCGGGAGTCCCAGGCGAGCAGTACTTC
TRBJ2-7,TRBV7-8,.,.,CASSGGTYEQYF,TGTGCCAGCTCTGGGGGAACCTACGAGCAGTACTTC
TRBJ2-7,TRBV6-1,.,TRBD2,CASSATSGGTYEQYF,TGTGCCAGCAGTGCAACTAGCGGGGGAACCTACGAGCAGTACTTC
TRBJ2-7,TRBV2,.,.,CASSDPIPTTPDYEQYF,TGTGCCAGCAGTGACCCGATCCCGACCACTCCCGATTACGAGCAGTACTTC
TRBJ1-5,TRBV28,.,.,CASSLRVSNQPQHF,TGTGCCAGCAGTCTCAGGGTTAGCAATCAGCCCCAGCATTTT
TRBJ2-2,TRBV28,.,TRBD1,CASRTGHTGELFF,TGTGCCAGCAGGACAGGGCACACCGGGGAGCTGTTTTTT
TRBJ2-5,TRBV11-3,.,.,CASSLGQLPGAQETQYF,TGTGCCAGCAGCTTAGGCCAACTCCCCGGGGCCCAAGAGACCCAGTACTTC
TRBJ2-3,TRBV5-1,.,TRBD2,CASSPMAAGELTDTQYF,TGCGCCAGCAGCCCCATGGCGGCGGGAGAGTTGACAGATACGCAGTATTTT
TRBJ1-5,TRBV28,.,.,CASSTDRSNQPQHF,TGTGCCAGCAGCACCGACAGGAGCAATCAGCCCCAGCATTTT
TRBJ2-3,TRBV6-5,.,.,CASSSYGRWTQYF,TGTGCCAGCAGTTCTTATGGAAGGTGGACGCAGTATTTT
TRBJ2-7,TRBV5-1,.,TRBD1,CASSLDRGRQYF,TGCGCCAGCAGCTTAGACAGGGGGAGGCAGTACTTC
TRBJ1-1,TRBV28,few,.,CASSSPGKITEAFF,TGTGCCAGCAGTTCCCCGGGTAAGATCACTGAAGCTTTCTTT
TRBJ1-3,TRBV4-3,few,.,CASSQQGGNTIYF,TGCGCCAGCAGCCAACAGGGTGGAAACACCATATATTTT
TRBJ1-2,TRBV14,.,.,CASSPWTAGGGYTF,TGTGCCAGCAGCCCATGGACAGCGGGGGGTGGCTACACCTTC
TRBJ1-1,TRBV7-3,.,TRBD1,CASSYDRDTEAFF,TGTGCCAGCAGTTACGACAGGGACACTGAAGCTTTCTTT
TRBJ2-7,TRBV5-6,.,.,CASSPSGPYEQYF,TGTGCCAGCAGCCCCTCCGGCCCCTACGAGCAGTACTTC
TRBJ1-2,TRBV18,.,.,CASSPGTSYGYTF,TGTGCCAGCTCACCCGGGACAAGTTATGGCTACACCTTC
TRBJ2-2,TRBV7-3,.,.,CASSLNTGSIPGELFF,TGTGCCAGCAGCTTAAATACAGGTTCTATTCCCGGGGAGCTGTTTTTT
TRBJ2-2,TRBV4-3,.,TRBD2,CASSQRTSGVKTGELFF,TGCGCCAGCAGCCAACGCACTAGCGGAGTAAAAACCGGGGAGCTGTTTTTT
TRBJ2-2,TRBV19,.,TRBD2,CASSMPAGGTGELFF,TGTGCCAGTAGTATGCCGGCGGGAGGGACCGGGGAGCTGTTTTTT
TRBJ2-3,TRBV4-3,.,TRBD2,CASSQALAGATDTQYF,TGCGCCAGCAGCCAAGCACTAGCGGGGGCCACAGATACGCAGTATTTT
TRBJ1-4,TRBV6-5,.,.,CASSFGVLNEKLFF,TGTGCCAGCAGCTTCGGGGTGTTGAATGAAAAACTGTTTTTT
TRBJ2-7,TRBV7-8,.,TRBD2,CASSLQGKTSGGHEQYF,TGTGCCAGCAGCCTCCAGGGGAAAACTAGCGGGGGCCACGAGCAGTACTTC
TRBJ2-7,TRBV6-1,.,TRBD2,CASSGPGLAGLSYEQYF,TGTGCCAGCAGTGGACCCGGACTAGCGGGTCTCTCCTACGAGCAGTACTTC
TRBJ2-1,TRBV29-1,.,.,CSGAPPQFF,TGCAGCGGAGCTCCCCCCCAGTTCTTC
TRBJ2-2,TRBV9,.,.,CASSGLATGELFF,TGTGCCAGCAGCGGGCTAGCGACCGGGGAGCTGTTTTTT
TRBJ2-1,TRBV29-1,.,.,CSARVTNEQFF,TGCAGCGCACGGGTCACCAATGAGCAGTTCTTC